The sequence of this TCR beta chain was determined in a study of T cells in localized non-small cell lung cancer. Findings of the study overall: Among the tissues sampled, uninvolved adjacent lung had the highest T cell clonality, above tumor. Appearing in adjacent lung were a median about 50 of the top 100 tumor clones.

Some clones are missing from TCRdb's copy, which holds only in-frame ones; the method was immunoSEQ multiplex PCR. The sample consists of 23,000 or so clones, about nine tenths of them appearing once. The CDR3 is 15 residues long. CDR1 and CDR2 (germline): SNHLY, FYNNEI. Losses at the gene ends were 7 bases for V and 7 bases for J; bases not matched to a gene: 10. In regard to this clone: The antigen remains unidentified.

The receptor was derived from a woman aged 35 to 75 with stage III lung adenocarcinoma. The specimen was peripheral blood mononuclear cells, collected before any cancer treatment. The chain has TRBV2 and TRBJ2-1, with 10 bases fitting TRBD2. As DNA, the CDR3 is TGTGCCAGCATAGACCCTAGCGGGAGTATGAATGAGCAGTTCTTC. Amino acids: CASIDPSGSMNEQFF.